This T cell receptor (beta chain) was captured by sequencing in a study of blood T cell repertoires in COVID-19. TCRdb keeps only in-frame clones here, not all; method: immunoSEQ multiplex PCR. Of 100,000 to 130,000 clones listed, around nine tenths are singletons. The CDR3 spans 16 residues. Looked up from germline, CDR1 is MDHEN and CDR2 is SYDVKM. Deletions cut 4 bases from V and 4 bases from J, with 17 bases between. The receptor's source is a woman in her 30s with acute or convalescent COVID-19. J is TRBJ1-3 and V is TRBV28; D is perhaps TRBD1 (5 bases). Sequencing was done on a sample of peripheral blood. The CDR3 nucleotides are TGTGCCAGCAGTTCCCCTTCACAGGCATCCGGAAACACCATATATTTT. This gives the protein CASSSPSQASGNTIYF. Full variable domain (missing parts from reference TRBV28 and TRBJ1-3): DVKVTQSSRYLVKRTGEKVFLECVQDMDHENMFWYRQDPGLGLRLIYFSYDVKMKEKGDIPEGYSVSREKKERFSLILESASTNQTSMYLCASSSPSQASGNTIYFGEGSWLTVV.